The 14 T cell receptor beta chains below were found in one sample sequenced in a study of shared T cell receptors in the human thymus. Clones were sequenced by immunoSEQ multiplex PCR, and TCRdb holds only the in-frame ones, with some missing. The sample has hundreds of thousands of clones, around 78% seen once. The same data also contributed to another study, on human thymus T cells.

Specimen: thymocytes. The receptors here all came from a boy in the first two years of life with a congenital heart defect.

With respect to this clone: The junction shows a germline mismatch at one end, possibly a read error. This chain links TRBV4-3 with TRBJ2-1; D might be TRBD2 (5 bases). Germline V lookup: CDR1 LGHNA, CDR2 YSLEER. This CDR3 comprises 16 residues. The CDR3 reads CASSQETGNAYNEQFF. CDR3 bases: TGCGCCAGCAGTCAAGAGACGGGGAATGCCTACAATGAGCAGTTCTTC.

The chain uses TRBV6-7 and TRBJ2-6; 9 nucleotides line up with TRBD2. TRBV6-7 is an ORF; its function is uncertain. This CDR3 has 17 residues. V lost 5 bases, J lost 0 bases, and 5 bases stayed unmatched. CDR3 DNA: TGTGCCAGCAGTGCCCTAGCGGGAACCTCTGGGGCCAACGTCCTGACTTTC. It codes for CASSALAGTSGANVLTF.

The J gene is TRBJ2-7, the V gene TRBV11-3; 10 bases map to TRBD2. CDR1 and CDR2 (germline): SGHNT, YENEEA. The V segment lost 3 bases and the J segment 3 bases; nucleotides outside the gene matches: 11. The CDR3 is 17 amino acids. In DNA form, the CDR3 reads TGTGCCAGCAGCTTCCCCGTCCCAGCGGGAGGGAACTACGAGCAGTACTTC. It codes for CASSFPVPAGGNYEQYF.

The chain links TRBV19 to TRBJ2-2; D possibly corresponds to TRBD1 (5 bases). V lost 7 bases, J lost 0 bases, and 21 bases lay in between. Looked up from germline, CDR1 is LNHDA and CDR2 is SQIVND (reference sequence). This CDR3 is built from 18 residues. CDR3 DNA sequence: TGTGCCAGTAAACCCCTCAGCAGCAAGGACACGAACACCGGGGAGCTGTTTTTT. Protein sequence: CASKPLSSKDTNTGELFF.

This clone occurred once. V gene TRBV2 combines with J gene TRBJ2-7; TRBD2 might be the D (6 bases). Trimming took 6 bases from V and 0 from J, leaving 18 bases between them. There are 16 residues in the CDR3. CDR1 and CDR2 (germline): SNHLY, FYNNEI. The CDR3 region has the DNA TGTGCCAGCAGCGGGGGACGACATACTATCTCCTACGAGCAGTACTTC. Protein sequence: CASSGGRHTISYEQYF. The full variable domain, its missing parts supplied by reference TRBV2 and TRBJ2-7, is EPEVTQTPSHQVTQMGQEVILRCVPISNHLYFYWYRQILGQKVEFLVSFYNNEISEKSEIFDDQFSVERPDGSNFTLKIRSTKLEDSAMYFCASSGGRHTISYEQYFGPGTRLTVT.

The chain has TRBV29-1 and TRBJ2-5, with a weak D call TRBD2 (6 bases). Germline values: CDR1 SQVTM, CDR2 ANQGSEA. This CDR3 is built from 14 residues. The V end was cut by 4 bases, the J end by 2 bases, with 14 bases between. CDR3 in DNA: TGCAGCGTTGGACCTCTGGGACTTCAAGAGACCCAGTACTTC. It translates to CSVGPLGLQETQYF.

The J gene is TRBJ1-3, the V gene TRBV7-6; tentative D call: TRBD1 (5 bases). CDR3 length: 15 residues. From germline, CDR1 is SGHVS and CDR2 FNYEAQ. Trimming pared 6 bases from V and 0 bases from J, leaving 12 bases between. The CDR3 nucleotides are TGTGCCAGCAGTCTCAGGGTCTCCTCTGGAAACACCATATATTTT. Protein product: CASSLRVSSGNTIYF.

This rearrangement joins TRBV29-1 to TRBJ2-7, with 9 nucleotides matching TRBD2. J was trimmed by 7 bases and V by 4 bases; bases with no gene match: 11. The CDR3 totals 14 residues. Germline lookup yields CDR1 SQVTM and CDR2 ANQGSEA. The CDR3 spells CSVVRLAGIREQYF. The CDR3 DNA is TGCAGCGTTGTAAGGCTAGCGGGAATAAGAGAGCAGTACTTC.

This chain uses TRBV28 with TRBJ2-6; the D gene is possibly TRBD1 (5 bases). Germline values: CDR1 MDHEN, CDR2 SYDVKM. This CDR3 contains 15 residues. Trimming took 6 bases from V and 4 from J, leaving 13 bases between them. The CDR3, as DNA: TGTGCCAGCAGCCAGAGACAGAGGGGGGCCAACGTCCTGACTTTC. It is translated as CASSQRQRGANVLTF. Supplemented by reference TRBV28 and TRBJ2-6, the full variable domain reads DVKVTQSSRYLVKRTGEKVFLECVQDMDHENMFWYRQDPGLGLRLIYFSYDVKMKEKGDIPEGYSVSREKKERFSLILESASTNQTSMYLCASSQRQRGANVLTFGAGSRLTVL.

V usage is TRBV6-1 and J usage is TRBJ2-1; 10 nucleotides agree with TRBD2. CDR1 and CDR2 (germline): MNHNS, SASEGT. The CDR3 is made up of 15 amino acids. Trimming at V came to 7 bases and at J to 2 bases, leaving 5 bases not matched to a gene. CDR3 in amino acids: CASTSLAGAYNEQFF. CDR3 in DNA: TGTGCCAGCACCTCGCTAGCGGGAGCCTACAATGAGCAGTTCTTC.

Only a few counts were recorded for this clone. This rearrangement joins TRBV5-6 to TRBJ2-7; no clear D gene. Between the trimmed V and J ends, which lost 0 bases and 4 bases, there was a span of 14 bases. Germline CDR1 and CDR2: SGHDT and YYEEEE. The CDR3 runs to 15 residues. The CDR3 DNA follows: TGTGCCAGCAGCTTGGCACGGTTTTCAATTTACGAGCAGTACTTC. Protein: CASSLARFSIYEQYF.

This clone was detected only a few times. The V and J genes are TRBV27 and TRBJ2-2, with 10 bases lining up with TRBD2. The CDR3 has 17 amino acids. Germline values: CDR1 MNHEY, CDR2 SMNVEV (reference sequence). The J segment lost 0 bases and the V segment lost 6 bases, leaving 7 bases of the junction unmatched. The CDR3 reads CASSSPGLAPNTGELFF. The CDR3 region has the DNA TGTGCCAGCAGCTCTCCGGGACTAGCGCCGAACACCGGGGAGCTGTTTTTT.

The chain joins TRBV27 to TRBJ2-1; 8 positions agree with TRBD2. The CDR3 is 15 amino acids. The ends lost 5 bases at V and 6 bases at J; junction bases unmatched: 9. CDR1 is MNHEY and CDR2 is SMNVEV in the germline V gene (reference sequence). CDR3 loop: CASSPGGGPSNEQFF. The CDR3 DNA sequence: TGTGCCAGCAGTCCGGGGGGGGGCCCCTCCAATGAGCAGTTCTTC.

This clone has just a few counts. The J gene is TRBJ2-7, the V gene TRBV29-1; 7 nucleotides agree with TRBD1. The length of the CDR3 is 15 residues. Germline trimming cut 3 bases from V and 4 bases from J; bases unmatched to any gene: 12. CDR1 is SQVTM and CDR2 is ANQGSEA in the germline V gene. DNA of the CDR3: TGCAGCGTTGATAGGACAGGTCCCGAAGGGTACGAGCAGTACTTC. Amino acid sequence: CSVDRTGPEGYEQYF.